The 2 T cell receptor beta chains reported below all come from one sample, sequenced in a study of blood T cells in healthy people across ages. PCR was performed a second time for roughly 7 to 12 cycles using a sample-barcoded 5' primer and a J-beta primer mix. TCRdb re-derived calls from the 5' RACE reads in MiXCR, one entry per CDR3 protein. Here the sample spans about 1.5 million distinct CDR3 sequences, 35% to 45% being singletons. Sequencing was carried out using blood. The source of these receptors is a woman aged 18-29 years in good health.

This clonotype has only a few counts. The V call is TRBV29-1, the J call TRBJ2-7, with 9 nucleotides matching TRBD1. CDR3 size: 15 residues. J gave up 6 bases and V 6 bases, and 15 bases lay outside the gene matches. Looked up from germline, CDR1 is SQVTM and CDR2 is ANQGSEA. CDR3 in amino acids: CSVRFSGQGRGEQYF. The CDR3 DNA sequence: TGCAGCGTGAGGTTTTCGGGACAGGGCAGGGGCGAGCAGTACTTC.

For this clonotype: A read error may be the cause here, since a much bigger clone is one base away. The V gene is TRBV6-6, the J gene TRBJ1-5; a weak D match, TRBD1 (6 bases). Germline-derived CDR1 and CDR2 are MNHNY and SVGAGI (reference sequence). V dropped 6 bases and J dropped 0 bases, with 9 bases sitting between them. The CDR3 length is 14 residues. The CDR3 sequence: CASRGQNSNQPQHF. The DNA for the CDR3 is TGTGCCAGCAGAGGACAGAATAGCAATCAGCCCCAGCATTTT.